These 27 T cell receptor beta chains came from one sample sequenced in a study of cytomegalovirus exposure and HLA in healthy donors. 13 Jbeta primers and 60 Vbeta primers were used for the PCR. The protocol was immunoSEQ multiplex PCR, while the TCRdb copy is restricted to in-frame clones and leaves out a portion. The sample has 55,000 to 80,000 clones; approximately 75% are singletons. What was sequenced was PBMCs. These receptors originate from a man aged 50-60 years in good health and CMV-seropositive.

This clone was picked up one time. This chain uses TRBV5-4 with TRBJ2-5; D is possibly TRBD2 (5 bases). This CDR3 comprises 13 residues. V lost 4 bases to trimming and J lost 2 bases, with 9 bases between them. CDR1 is SGHNT and CDR2 is YYREEE in the germline V gene (reference sequence). DNA of the CDR3: TGTGCCAGCAGCCGGAGGATGCAAGAGACCCAGTACTTC. Amino acids: CASSRRMQETQYF. The full variable domain, completed using reference TRBV5-4 and TRBJ2-5, is ETGVTQSPTHLIKTRGQQVTLRCSSQSGHNTVSWYQQALGQGPQFIFQYYREEENGRGNFPPRFSGLQFPNYSSELNVNALELDDSALYLCASSRRMQETQYFGPGTRLLVL.

V usage is TRBV11-2 and J usage is TRBJ2-3; 9 bases fit TRBD1. The ends lost 5 bases at V and 3 bases at J; junction bases unmatched: 6. CDR3 length equals 15 residues. The V gene's germline CDR1 is SGHAT and CDR2 FQNNGV. CDR3 DNA sequence: TGTGCCAGCAGCCCCCGGGACAGGGTGACAGATACGCAGTATTTT. This gives the protein CASSPRDRVTDTQYF.

As to this clone: Given the absence of the conserved phenylalanine or tryptophan at the CDR3 end, a read error is likely. The genes are TRBV30 and TRBJ1-3; D ambiguous. V lost 0 bases and J lost 0, with 9 bases in between. Germline V gene lookup returns CDR1 GTSNPN and CDR2 SVGIG (reference sequence). The CDR3 is made up of 15 amino acids. The CDR3 loop reads CAWSVNLSSGNTIYV. CDR3 sequence (DNA): TGTGCCTGGAGTGTCAACCTTAGCTCTGGAAACACCATATATGTT.

The rearrangement uses TRBV29-1 and TRBJ2-6; 7 nucleotides line up with TRBD2. The CDR3 covers 14 residues. V shed 4 bases, J shed 1 base, and the junction held 1 base outside the gene matches. Germline loops: CDR1 SQVTM, CDR2 ANQGSEA. CDR3 nucleotides: TGCAGCGTTGCGGGAGGATCTGGGGCCAACGTCCTGACTTTC. Translated, it gives CSVAGGSGANVLTF. Using reference TRBV29-1 and TRBJ2-6 for the parts outside the CDR3, the full variable domain is SAVISQKPSRDICQRGTSLTIQCQVDSQVTMMFWYRQQPGQSLTLIATANQGSEATYESGFVIDKFPISRPNLTFSTLTVSNMSPEDSSIYLCSVAGGSGANVLTFGAGSRLTVL.

Note on this clone: Within the sample, other DNA sequences also encode this same CDR3. The chain links TRBV5-1 to TRBJ2-5; no firm D call. The V end lost 0 bases, the J end lost 4 bases, and 13 bases lay between the germline ends. Per germline, CDR1 SGHRS and CDR2 YFSETQ. The CDR3 loop spans 15 amino acids. The chain's CDR3 is CASSLAGTDRETQYF. The CDR3 nucleotides read TGCGCCAGCAGCTTGGCCGGAACAGATCGAGAGACCCAGTACTTC.

The J gene is TRBJ1-3, the V gene TRBV9, with 12 bases matching TRBD1. The J segment lost 8 bases and the V segment lost 4 bases, leaving 7 bases of the junction unmatched. Germline values: CDR1 SGDLS, CDR2 YYNGEE. The CDR3 is 15 residues long. This CDR3 is CASSSGTGGLDTIYF. The CDR3 DNA follows: TGTGCCAGCAGCTCCGGGACAGGGGGCTTAGACACCATATATTTT.

The chain carries TRBV7-3 and TRBJ2-3; 14 bases are shared with TRBD2. CDR3 length: 19 residues. The V segment lost 5 bases and the J segment 7 bases; nucleotides outside the gene matches: 17. From germline, CDR1 is SGHTA and CDR2 FQGTGA. DNA of the CDR3: TGTGCCAGCAGCCCATCGACTAGCGGGAGGGCCGAGGTGTGGTATACGCAGTATTTT. Translation gives CASSPSTSGRAEVWYTQYF.

This chain links TRBV7-3 with TRBJ1-2; no firm D call. This CDR3 is 13 amino acids long. Germline CDR1 SGHTA, CDR2 FQGTGA. Between the trimmed V and J ends, which lost 5 bases and 6 bases, there was a span of 13 bases. CDR3 region: CASSRWSPDGYTF. The CDR3 coding sequence is TGTGCCAGCAGCCGATGGAGCCCCGATGGCTACACCTTC.

This chain joins TRBV27 and TRBJ2-1, with D perhaps matching TRBD1 (6 bases). The V and J ends lost 8 bases and 1 base respectively, with 12 bases between them. This CDR3 comprises 14 residues. Germline V CDR1 and CDR2: MNHEY, SMNVEV (reference sequence). CDR3 residues: CASQGKRSYNEQFF. The CDR3, as DNA: TGTGCCAGCCAGGGGAAGAGGTCCTACAATGAGCAGTTCTTC.

This clone was detected once. The rearrangement links TRBV14 to TRBJ2-1, with 7 bases identical to TRBD2. Losses at the gene ends were 0 bases for V and 4 bases for J; bases not matched to a gene: 6. The CDR3 covers 16 residues. Germline V gene data show CDR1 as SGHDN and CDR2 as FVKESK. The CDR3 region has the DNA TGTGCCAGCAGCCAAGAACCCCTGGGGGGGTACAATGAGCAGTTCTTC. Encoded protein: CASSQEPLGGYNEQFF.

The chain joins TRBV9 to TRBJ2-1; 7 positions agree with TRBD2. Germline CDR1 SGDLS, CDR2 YYNGEE. After removal of 0 bases from V and 7 bases from J, the junction contained 10 bases not matched to a gene. The CDR3 is 16 amino acids. CDR3 nucleotide sequence: TGTGCCAGCAGCGTAGGGGGAGGGACCAAGGGGAATGAGCAGTTCTTC. Amino acid sequence: CASSVGGGTKGNEQFF.

This clone showed up just once. V gene TRBV30 combines with J gene TRBJ1-2; D might be TRBD1 (6 bases). The germline V gene encodes CDR1 GTSNPN and CDR2 SVGIG (reference sequence). This CDR3 contains 17 residues. V lost 2 bases, J lost 5 bases, and 24 bases lay in between. The CDR3 is CAWSLGEGQHLLYGYTF. As DNA, the CDR3 is TGTGCCTGGAGTTTGGGAGAAGGACAGCACCTTCTTTATGGCTACACCTTC.

There are a few counts of this clone. J is TRBJ2-1 and V is TRBV11-2, with TRBD2 matching 7 bases. The length of the CDR3 is 16 residues. From germline, CDR1 is SGHAT and CDR2 FQNNGV. The V segment lost 2 bases and the J segment 8 bases; nucleotides outside the gene matches: 12. DNA of the CDR3: TGTGCCAGCAGCTTAAATGGTGGGGCTGGGGGGGATGAGCAGTTCTTC. Its protein product is CASSLNGGAGGDEQFF.

This chain uses TRBV6-1 with TRBJ1-6; D possibly corresponds to TRBD1 (5 bases). V gave up 9 bases and J gave up 6 bases, with 12 bases separating them. CDR1 and CDR2 (germline): MNHNS, SASEGT. The CDR3 totals 13 residues. The chain's CDR3 is CASSQGLNSPLHF. In DNA, the CDR3 is TGTGCCAGTAGCCAGGGTCTTAATTCACCCCTCCACTTT.

V is TRBV2 and J is TRBJ2-1, with unresolved D. Trimming left V 2 bases short and J 12 bases short, with 14 bases between. Germline V CDR1 and CDR2: SNHLY, FYNNEI. The CDR3 runs 13 residues. The CDR3, as DNA: TGTGCCAGCAGTGAAAGTTTAAGCCTCTGGCAGTTCTTC. This encodes CASSESLSLWQFF.

This chain links TRBV18 with TRBJ1-6; tentative D call: TRBD1 (6 bases). CDR1 and CDR2 from the germline V gene are KGHSH and LQKENI. This CDR3 contains 16 residues. V was trimmed by 3 bases and J by 7 bases, leaving 16 bases between them. The CDR3 nucleotides read TGTGCCAGCTCACCTGAACAGGGTGTGAAAAATTCACCCCTCCACTTT. Translating it yields CASSPEQGVKNSPLHF.

The chain couples TRBV10-3 to TRBJ2-5; D is possibly TRBD2 (6 bases). Germline CDR1 reads ENHRY; CDR2 reads SYGVKD. Trimming cost V 6 bases and J 5 bases, with 16 bases left between them. This CDR3 spans 14 amino acids. CDR3 protein: CAIRGDGGGETQYF. The CDR3 DNA is TGTGCCATCAGGGGTGACGGGGGTGGGGAGACCCAGTACTTC.

The V gene is TRBV4-1, the J gene TRBJ2-7; 10 bases are shared with TRBD2. The germline V gene has CDR1 MGHRA and CDR2 YSYEKL. The CDR3 sequence is 15 residues long. With 3 bases clipped from V and 1 base from J, the junction kept 3 bases outside the gene matches. CDR3 sequence reads: CASSHGLAASYEQYF. CDR3 nucleotides: TGCGCCAGCAGCCACGGACTAGCGGCATCCTACGAGCAGTACTTC.

This clone appeared once. J is TRBJ2-5 and V is TRBV5-4; 10 nucleotides line up with TRBD2. The CDR3 contains 14 residues. The junction had 3 bases not matched to a gene; V was cut back by 2 bases and J by 5 bases. Germline V lookup: CDR1 SGHNT, CDR2 YYREEE (reference sequence). CDR3 in DNA: TGTGCCAGCAGCTTACTAGCGGGGAGGGAGACCCAGTACTTC. Residues: CASSLLAGRETQYF.

This clone was observed once. This chain connects TRBV7-2 to TRBJ1-1, with D perhaps matching TRBD1 (5 bases). CDR3 length: 14 amino acids. V lost 1 base and J lost 6, with 12 bases in between. Germline V gene data show CDR1 as SGHTA and CDR2 as FQGNSA. CDR3 DNA: TGTGCCAGCAGCTTAGGCGGGGGAGCCGCTGAAGCTTTCTTT. As protein: CASSLGGGAAEAFF.

The CDR3 DNA follows: TGTGCCAGCAGCCAACTAGCGGGAGCCTTACGAGACGAGCAGTACTTC. Translating it yields CASSQLAGALRDEQYF. This chain joins TRBV14 and TRBJ2-7, with 10 positions matching TRBD2. In germline, CDR1 is SGHDN, CDR2 FVKESK. The CDR3 consists of 16 residues. V lost 2 bases, J lost 5 bases, and 9 bases stayed unmatched.

This clone was recorded once. V usage is TRBV7-2 and J usage is TRBJ2-1; TRBD2 aligns across 8 bases. The CDR3 extends over 16 amino acids. J was trimmed by 4 bases and V by 5 bases; bases with no gene match: 10. CDR1 and CDR2 from the germline V gene are SGHTA and FQGNSA. The CDR3 bases are TGTGCCAGCAGCCCAGGGGAGCGGGGGCTGTACAATGAGCAGTTCTTC. This translates into CASSPGERGLYNEQFF.

The CDR3 sequence: CASSITDREVYEQYF. In nucleotides, the CDR3 is TGTGCCAGCAGCATCACCGACAGGGAGGTCTACGAGCAGTACTTC. The chain has TRBV7-9 and TRBJ2-7, with D possibly TRBD1 on 7 matching bases. Trimming took 5 bases from V and 3 from J, leaving 17 bases between them. The CDR3 covers 15 residues. Germline V CDR1 and CDR2: SEHNR, FQNEAQ (reference sequence).

The V and J genes are TRBV5-4 and TRBJ1-4; D not certain. Germline lookup yields CDR1 SGHNT and CDR2 YYREEE (reference sequence). The V and J ends lost 4 bases and 8 bases respectively, with 9 bases between them. The CDR3 spans 12 residues. This CDR3 reads CASSPAGEKLFF. The CDR3 bases are TGTGCCAGCAGCCCAGCGGGGGAAAAACTGTTTTTT.

This chain uses TRBV5-6 with TRBJ1-2; D call uncertain. The CDR3 contains 13 residues. V lost 2 bases to trimming and J lost 4 bases, with 9 bases between them. The germline CDR1 and CDR2 sequences are SGHDT and YYEEEE. The CDR3 DNA sequence: TGTGCCAGCAGCTTAGGACTTAGCTATGGCTACACCTTC. Translated: CASSLGLSYGYTF.

This clone has just one count. The chain recombines TRBV2 with TRBJ2-3, with 12 positions matching TRBD2. The CDR3 totals 16 residues. CDR1 and CDR2 from the germline V gene are SNHLY and FYNNEI. V shed 6 bases and J 3 bases; nucleotides not matched to a gene: 7. CDR3 nucleotides: TGTGCCAGCAGAATGGGGACTAGCGGGTTTACAGATACGCAGTATTTT. Its translation: CASRMGTSGFTDTQYF.

The V gene is TRBV29-1, the J gene TRBJ1-1, with D possibly TRBD1 on 6 matching bases. The length of the CDR3 is 13 residues. Germline V gene sequence: CDR1 SQVTM, CDR2 ANQGSEA. Trimming removed 3 bases from V and 3 bases from J, with 11 bases in between. The CDR3 is CSVESGQYTEAFF. Here the CDR3 DNA reads TGCAGCGTTGAGTCAGGACAGTACACTGAAGCTTTCTTT.